The clone carrying this T cell receptor (beta chain) was counted only a few times. As yet, its antigen is unknown. The data derive from a study of T-cell memory formation after mild COVID-19. Whole-study context: TCR clusters largely stayed donor specific.

CDR3 size: 13 residues. Germline CDR1 is SQVTM and CDR2 is ANQGSEA. Trimming removed 0 bases at V and 3 bases at J, with 9 bases between. A single record per CDR3 protein comes from TCRdb applying MiXCR to the 5' RACE reads. Of roughly 350,000 distinct CDR3 sequences listed, under 25% are singletons. Study-wide findings and caveats: Some clones that responded were present in memory (sampled pre-infection), which suggests cross-reactive memory joined. Of the contracting clones, CD4+ ones lay mainly in CM and EM, and CD8+ ones in EMRA. Clones that shrank (day 15 to 85) were balanced CD4/CD8, whereas later expanders leaned CD4+.

The source of this sequence is an adult woman who had mild COVID-19 (a few samples of this study predate the infection). Cell type and time point are not known. Sequencing used PBMCs or a T cell subset sorted from them (not recorded which). V and J are TRBV29-1 and TRBJ2-7; no definite D call. CDR3 DNA sequence: TGCAGCGTTGAAGAGGGTCCCATCTACGAGCAGTACTTC. It is translated as CSVEEGPIYEQYF.